What follows describes a single TCR beta chain. The antigen remains undetermined. V was clipped by 1 base and J by 5 bases; unmatched bases: 6. Germline V gene data show CDR1 as SGHTA and CDR2 as FQGNSA. This CDR3 contains 16 residues. Sequencing used immunoSEQ multiplex PCR; TCRdb keeps in-frame clones, though not all of them. The table lists tens of thousands of clones, more than 80% of them singletons, with about 2.4% in the top ten. This specimen comes from a study of PD-1 blockade in classical Hodgkin lymphoma. Findings and limits, study-wide: Sources of repertoire differences remain undefined, possibly disease activity or prior therapy. The study found complete responders had baseline diversity similar to newly diagnosed patients.

This sample's time point: cycle 4 day 1 (C4D1), after 6 weeks of nivolumab. No patient escaped relapse after autologous stem cell transplantation, and brentuximab vedotin exposure varied. Negative selection with magnetic separation was used to purify CD4+ T cells from thawed PBMCs. The chain combines TRBV7-2 with TRBJ2-3, with TRBD2 matching over 10 bases. Specimen: CD4+ T cells from blood, collected before the fourth cycle of nivolumab. The source is a human donor with classical Hodgkin lymphoma. CDR3 DNA sequence: TGTGCCAGCAGCTTAGAACAGGTAGCGGGAGGAGATACGCAGTATTTT. Its protein is CASSLEQVAGGDTQYF.